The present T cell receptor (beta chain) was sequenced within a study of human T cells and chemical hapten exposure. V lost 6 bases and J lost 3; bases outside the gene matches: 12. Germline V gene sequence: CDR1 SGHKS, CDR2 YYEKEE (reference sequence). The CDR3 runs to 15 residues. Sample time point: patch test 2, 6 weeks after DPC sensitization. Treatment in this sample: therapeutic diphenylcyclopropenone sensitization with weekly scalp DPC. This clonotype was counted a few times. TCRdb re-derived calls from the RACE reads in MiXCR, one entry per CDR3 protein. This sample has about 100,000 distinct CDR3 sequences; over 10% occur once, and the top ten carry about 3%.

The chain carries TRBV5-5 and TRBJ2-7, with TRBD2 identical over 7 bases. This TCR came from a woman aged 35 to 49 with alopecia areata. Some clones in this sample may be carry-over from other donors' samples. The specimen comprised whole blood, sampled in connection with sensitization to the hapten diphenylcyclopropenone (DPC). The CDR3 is CASNLRETEIYEQYF. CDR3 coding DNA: TGTGCCAGCAACCTGCGGGAGACAGAAATCTACGAGCAGTACTTC.